This T cell receptor beta chain appears in the sequencing data of a study of T cells expressing NK-cell markers. Study-level information: Repertoire data for TCR beta were derived from sorted T cells (CD3+CD56+NKG2C+, CD3+CD56+NKG2C- and CD3+CD56-NKG2C+). HCMV serostatus: seven of eight sequenced donors positive, one negative.

This CDR3 has 15 amino acids. The V gene's germline CDR1 is LGHNA and CDR2 YNFKEQ. As for this clonotype: What it binds is not known.

TCRdb reprocessed the 5' RACE reads, keeping one entry per CDR3 protein, no DNA. The sample is made up of about 260,000 distinct CDR3 sequences, and the top ten hold around 4.3% of it. Study-level results: In a group of roughly 6 donors, dominant NKG2C+ clonotypes represented roughly 1.0-7.0% of CD8+ T cells. The same clonotypes also predominated in the CD3+CD56-NKG2C+ fraction of four donors.

This chain links TRBV4-2 with TRBJ2-2. Sequencing was carried out using blood T cells: a sorted CD56 or NKG2C T cell subset, CD4+ or CD8+ T cells, or bulk PBMC T cells (not recorded which). This TCR was sampled from a woman aged 18 to 75 in good health. CDR3 in amino acids: CASSQDTQHAGELFF.